This is a list of T cell receptor beta chains from one sample in a study of blood T cell repertoires in COVID-19. Only in-frame clones appear in the TCRdb table, and some are missing; sequencing was by immunoSEQ multiplex PCR. Of around 250,000 clones listed, approximately 85% are singletons. The sequencing input was peripheral blood. The source of these receptors is an elderly man with acute or convalescent COVID-19. CDR3s include the opening cysteine and the closing phenylalanine or tryptophan. The D gene is left open where the match is weak. Size tells how often a clone was seen (once, few, many) or the class of an expanded clone, and some rows leave it out.

j_gene: TRBJ2-3
d_gene: NA
v_gene: TRBV6-6
abundance: once
CDR3nt: TGTGCCAGCAGTTACACCTACACAGATACGCAGTATTTT
CDR3aa: CASSYTYTDTQYF

j_gene: TRBJ2-3
d_gene: TRBD1
v_gene: TRBV19
abundance: NA
CDR3nt: TGTGCCAGTAGTATAGTTAACAGGGGGCGCACAGATACGCAGTATTTT
CDR3aa: CASSIVNRGRTDTQYF

j_gene: TRBJ1-2
d_gene: NA
v_gene: TRBV11-2
abundance: NA
CDR3nt: TGTGCCAGCAGCTTAGGGGCTACATACTATGGCTACACCTTC
CDR3aa: CASSLGATYYGYTF

j_gene: TRBJ1-6
d_gene: TRBD1
v_gene: TRBV6-5
abundance: few
CDR3nt: TGTGCCAGCAGTTACGGTGCTGGGCAGGGGGTATCACCCCTCCACTTT
CDR3aa: CASSYGAGQGVSPLHF

j_gene: TRBJ2-7
d_gene: TRBD1
v_gene: TRBV2
abundance: once
CDR3nt: TGTGCCAGCAGTGAGAGGGGGCTCTACGAGCAGTACTTC
CDR3aa: CASSERGLYEQYF

j_gene: TRBJ2-1
d_gene: NA
v_gene: TRBV29-1
abundance: NA
CDR3nt: TGCAGCGTCCGTTTAGTGAGGGAGCAGTTCTTC
CDR3aa: CSVRLVREQFF

j_gene: TRBJ1-5
d_gene: TRBD1
v_gene: TRBV10-1
abundance: NA
CDR3nt: TGCGCCAGCAGCGGGACAGAGAGCAATCAGCCCCAGCATTTT
CDR3aa: CASSGTESNQPQHF

j_gene: TRBJ1-4
d_gene: TRBD1
v_gene: TRBV12-3/TRBV12-4
abundance: NA
CDR3nt: TGTGCCAGCAGTCCCCGGACAGGAGAAAAACTGTTTTTT
CDR3aa: CASSPRTGEKLFF

j_gene: TRBJ2-1
d_gene: NA
v_gene: TRBV6-2/TRBV6-3
abundance: NA
CDR3nt: TGTGCCAGCAGTCTCCTCAATGAGCAGTTCTTC
CDR3aa: CASSLLNEQFF

j_gene: TRBJ2-2
d_gene: TRBD1
v_gene: TRBV11-2
abundance: NA
CDR3nt: TGTGCCGGTGGACAGGGGAACACCGGGGAGCTGTTTTTT
CDR3aa: CAGGQGNTGELFF

j_gene: TRBJ2-5
d_gene: NA
v_gene: TRBV9
abundance: NA
CDR3nt: TGTGCCAGCAGTTCCACCGTGGGGCGGGAGACCCAGTACTTC
CDR3aa: CASSSTVGRETQYF

j_gene: TRBJ2-1
d_gene: NA
v_gene: TRBV4-1
abundance: NA
CDR3nt: TGCGCCAGCAGCCCAGGAGGGAGCTCCTACAATGAGCAGTTCTTC
CDR3aa: CASSPGGSSYNEQFF

j_gene: TRBJ2-1
d_gene: TRBD2
v_gene: TRBV18
abundance: NA
CDR3nt: TGTGCCAGCTCCCCGGGACTAGCCAATGAGCAGTTCTTC
CDR3aa: CASSPGLANEQFF

j_gene: TRBJ2-7
d_gene: TRBD1
v_gene: TRBV6-1
abundance: NA
CDR3nt: TGTGCCAGCAGTGGGGGGACAGGGGGTTCAACCTACGAGCAGTACTTC
CDR3aa: CASSGGTGGSTYEQYF

j_gene: TRBJ2-1
d_gene: NA
v_gene: TRBV2
abundance: NA
CDR3nt: TGTGCCAGCAGTGAAAGAGGGAATGAGCAGTTCTTC
CDR3aa: CASSERGNEQFF

j_gene: TRBJ2-7
d_gene: TRBD1
v_gene: TRBV24-1
abundance: few
CDR3nt: TGTGCCACCAGTGTTTCCCCGGGACAGGGGGCTCACGAGCAGTACTTC
CDR3aa: CATSVSPGQGAHEQYF

j_gene: TRBJ1-4
d_gene: TRBD1
v_gene: TRBV5-6
abundance: NA
CDR3nt: TGTGCCAGCAGCCAACTACCGGGACAGGGGACAGGTGAAAAACTGTTTTTT
CDR3aa: CASSQLPGQGTGEKLFF

j_gene: TRBJ1-5
d_gene: NA
v_gene: TRBV3-1/TRBV3-2
abundance: NA
CDR3nt: TGTGCCAGCAGCCACGACAGGACTCATCAGCCCCAGCATTTT
CDR3aa: CASSHDRTHQPQHF

j_gene: TRBJ1-1
d_gene: NA
v_gene: TRBV19
abundance: NA
CDR3nt: TGTGCCAGTAGTATAGGGGCAGGGCTAATGAACACTGAAGCTTTCTTT
CDR3aa: CASSIGAGLMNTEAFF

j_gene: TRBJ2-7
d_gene: NA
v_gene: TRBV15
abundance: NA
CDR3nt: TGTGCCACCAGCAGAGAGGGGCAGTCCTACGAGCAGTACTTC
CDR3aa: CATSREGQSYEQYF

j_gene: TRBJ2-7
d_gene: TRBD2
v_gene: TRBV28
abundance: NA
CDR3nt: TGTGCCAGCAGTTCCAGCGGGACCCGAGAGCAGTACTTC
CDR3aa: CASSSSGTREQYF

j_gene: TRBJ1-5
d_gene: TRBD1
v_gene: TRBV28
abundance: NA
CDR3nt: TGTGCCAGCAGCCTCGGGACAGGGAGGTTACAGCCCCAGCATTTT
CDR3aa: CASSLGTGRLQPQHF

j_gene: TRBJ1-2
d_gene: NA
v_gene: TRBV3-1/TRBV3-2
abundance: once
CDR3nt: TGTGCCAGCAGCCAAGCGCTACAGGGAACTGGCTACACCTTC
CDR3aa: CASSQALQGTGYTF

j_gene: TRBJ1-1
d_gene: NA
v_gene: TRBV10-2
abundance: NA
CDR3nt: TGCGCCAGCAGTGAGTCTGGCCAGGTTGAAGCTTTCTTT
CDR3aa: CASSESGQVEAFF

j_gene: TRBJ1-5
d_gene: TRBD1
v_gene: TRBV19
abundance: NA
CDR3nt: TGTGCCAGTAGTGCCCTCCCAGGACAGGGTAAACAGCCCCAGCATTTT
CDR3aa: CASSALPGQGKQPQHF

j_gene: TRBJ1-6
d_gene: NA
v_gene: TRBV27
abundance: NA
CDR3nt: TGTGCCAGCAGTTTCCTCAGTAATTCACCCCTCCACTTT
CDR3aa: CASSFLSNSPLHF

j_gene: TRBJ1-1
d_gene: NA
v_gene: TRBV6-5
abundance: NA
CDR3nt: TGTGCCAGCACAGATCGTCATACTGAAGCTTTCTTT
CDR3aa: CASTDRHTEAFF

j_gene: TRBJ1-3
d_gene: NA
v_gene: TRBV7-2
abundance: NA
CDR3nt: TGTGCCAGCAGCTTAGGCGTGAGCTCTGGAAACACCATATATTTT
CDR3aa: CASSLGVSSGNTIYF

j_gene: TRBJ2-3
d_gene: TRBD2
v_gene: TRBV9
abundance: many
CDR3nt: TGTGCCAGCAGCGTACGGGGGGACTCCAACACAGATACGCAGTATTTT
CDR3aa: CASSVRGDSNTDTQYF

j_gene: TRBJ1-6
d_gene: TRBD1
v_gene: TRBV3-1/TRBV3-2
abundance: NA
CDR3nt: TGTGCCAGCAGCCCCGGGACAGCCCCTTCACCCCTCCACTTT
CDR3aa: CASSPGTAPSPLHF

j_gene: TRBJ1-1
d_gene: NA
v_gene: TRBV7-9
abundance: NA
CDR3nt: TGTGCCAGCAGCTTAGACGCCGGTATTGAAGCTTTCTTT
CDR3aa: CASSLDAGIEAFF

j_gene: TRBJ1-6
d_gene: NA
v_gene: TRBV3-1/TRBV3-2
abundance: NA
CDR3nt: TGTGCCAGCAGCCTCGACGCGGGGAGTAGGCAAAATTCACCCCTCCACTTT
CDR3aa: CASSLDAGSRQNSPLHF

j_gene: TRBJ1-5
d_gene: NA
v_gene: TRBV5-6
abundance: NA
CDR3nt: TGTGCCAGCAGCTTGGGCGTTGGTGAGCCCCAGCATTTT
CDR3aa: CASSLGVGEPQHF

j_gene: TRBJ1-4
d_gene: TRBD1
v_gene: TRBV3-1/TRBV3-2
abundance: NA
CDR3nt: TGTGCCAGCAGCCCGGGACAGGGAATATGGGAAAAACTGTTTTTT
CDR3aa: CASSPGQGIWEKLFF

j_gene: TRBJ1-1
d_gene: NA
v_gene: TRBV5-1
abundance: NA
CDR3nt: TGCGCCAGCAGCTTGCCCCGTCGGAGGCAGGGGACGGGTGGGAACACTGAAGCTTTCTTT
CDR3aa: CASSLPRRRQGTGGNTEAFF

j_gene: TRBJ2-4
d_gene: TRBD2
v_gene: TRBV2
abundance: few
CDR3nt: TGTGCCAGCAGTCCCCAGGAGTGGAGCGGGAGGGAGGACATTCAGTACTTC
CDR3aa: CASSPQEWSGREDIQYF

j_gene: TRBJ2-5
d_gene: TRBD2
v_gene: TRBV29-1
abundance: NA
CDR3nt: TGCAGCGCAGGGACCGGGGGGGCAAGAGAGACCCAGTACTTC
CDR3aa: CSAGTGGARETQYF

j_gene: TRBJ2-1
d_gene: NA
v_gene: TRBV19
abundance: NA
CDR3nt: TGTGCCAGTAGTATAGTAAGTCGGCTAGCCGTGGGTGAGCAGTTCTTC
CDR3aa: CASSIVSRLAVGEQFF

j_gene: TRBJ1-6
d_gene: NA
v_gene: TRBV18
abundance: once
CDR3nt: TGTGCCAGCTCACCCGCGCGTAATTCACCCCTCCACTTT
CDR3aa: CASSPARNSPLHF

j_gene: TRBJ1-4
d_gene: TRBD1
v_gene: TRBV3-1/TRBV3-2
abundance: NA
CDR3nt: TGTGCCAGCAGCCAACCGGGACAGGGAGAAAAACTGTTTTTT
CDR3aa: CASSQPGQGEKLFF

j_gene: TRBJ2-7
d_gene: NA
v_gene: TRBV2
abundance: NA
CDR3nt: TGTGCCAGCAAGGAACAGCTCTACGAGCAGTACTTC
CDR3aa: CASKEQLYEQYF

j_gene: TRBJ2-3
d_gene: NA
v_gene: TRBV6-5
abundance: NA
CDR3nt: TGTGCCAGCAGTTACCCGGGGAGCACAGATACGCAGTATTTT
CDR3aa: CASSYPGSTDTQYF

j_gene: TRBJ2-1
d_gene: TRBD2
v_gene: TRBV19
abundance: NA
CDR3nt: TGTGCCAGTAGTATTAGCGGGGGGCGCGTCAATGAGCAGTTCTTC
CDR3aa: CASSISGGRVNEQFF

j_gene: TRBJ1-1
d_gene: NA
v_gene: TRBV6-5
abundance: NA
CDR3nt: TGTGCCAGCACCGGCAGGGGATCCACTGAAGCTTTCTTT
CDR3aa: CASTGRGSTEAFF

j_gene: TRBJ2-5
d_gene: TRBD2
v_gene: TRBV6-6
abundance: NA
CDR3nt: TGTGCCAGCAGTCGTGGACTAGCGGGAGGTGGGGAGACCCAGTACTTC
CDR3aa: CASSRGLAGGGETQYF

j_gene: TRBJ1-1
d_gene: TRBD1
v_gene: TRBV28
abundance: NA
CDR3nt: TGTGCCAGCAGTTTAAAGCCCAACAGGGGAGGCACTGAAGCTTTCTTT
CDR3aa: CASSLKPNRGGTEAFF

j_gene: TRBJ2-7
d_gene: TRBD1
v_gene: TRBV5-4
abundance: NA
CDR3nt: TGTGCCAGCAGCGTGGACAGGAACCACGAGCAGTACTTC
CDR3aa: CASSVDRNHEQYF

j_gene: TRBJ1-1
d_gene: NA
v_gene: TRBV5-1
abundance: NA
CDR3nt: TGCGCCAGCAGCCCGGGACAAATCTCTCTTGAAGCTTTCTTT
CDR3aa: CASSPGQISLEAFF

j_gene: TRBJ2-7
d_gene: NA
v_gene: TRBV6-2/TRBV6-3
abundance: NA
CDR3nt: TGTGCCAGCAGTTACGTACAGCAAGGGCAGTACTTC
CDR3aa: CASSYVQQGQYF

j_gene: TRBJ1-5
d_gene: NA
v_gene: TRBV10-3
abundance: NA
CDR3nt: TGTGCCATCAGTGAGCAGGGCGGCAATCAGCCCCAGCATTTT
CDR3aa: CAISEQGGNQPQHF

j_gene: TRBJ1-5
d_gene: NA
v_gene: TRBV7-2
abundance: NA
CDR3nt: TGTGCCAGCAGCTTAGTCCCGCAGGGAAATCAGCCCCAGCATTTT
CDR3aa: CASSLVPQGNQPQHF

j_gene: TRBJ2-5
d_gene: NA
v_gene: TRBV10-3
abundance: NA
CDR3nt: TGTGCCATCAGTGAGGTTAGCCCAGAGACCCAGTACTTC
CDR3aa: CAISEVSPETQYF

j_gene: TRBJ2-7
d_gene: NA
v_gene: TRBV5-1
abundance: NA
CDR3nt: TGCGCCAGCAGCTTGGGACAGACTTCAACCTACGAGCAGTACTTC
CDR3aa: CASSLGQTSTYEQYF

j_gene: TRBJ1-2
d_gene: NA
v_gene: TRBV5-4
abundance: NA
CDR3nt: TGTGCCAGCAGCTTGGAAAGAGAAGTCTATGGCTACACCTTC
CDR3aa: CASSLEREVYGYTF

j_gene: TRBJ2-5
d_gene: TRBD2
v_gene: TRBV6-5
abundance: NA
CDR3nt: TGTGCCAGCAGTTACGCGGGACTAGGAGAGACCCAGTACTTC
CDR3aa: CASSYAGLGETQYF